This TCR beta chain appears in the sequencing data of a study of vaccination and CD4 T cells after COVID-19. Study summary: Convalescents were six males and four females, two of them Hispanic. Collection of post-COVID samples occurred a median approximately 100 days after diagnosis, spanning a range of 35 to 161.

Points on this clonotype: Its antigen is not identified.

The treatment denotes: 10-day PBMC culture with coronavirus spike peptide pools or control peptides (ViraFEST assay). From germline, CDR1 is MNHEY and CDR2 SMNVEV (reference sequence). V was cut by 4 bases and J by 8 bases, with 14 bases left in between. This CDR3 is 13 amino acids long. Sequenced with the Oncomine TCR Beta short-read assay was DNA taken from cultured CD4+ T cells. TCRdb ran MiXCR on the PCR reads and lists one entry per CDR3 protein. The data show around 16,000 distinct CDR3 sequences, around three quarters seen once. The specimen was CD4+ T cells from blood, cultured in vitro. The sequence came from a human donor who had recovered from COVID-19. The chain couples TRBV27 to TRBJ1-2, with unresolved D. Here the CDR3 DNA reads TGTGCCAGCAGTTCCTCGCCATATATAGGCTACACCTTC. It specifies CASSSSPYIGYTF.